The rows below give T cell receptor beta chains drawn from one sample of a study of beta chain features in type 1 diabetes. Here immunoSEQ multiplex PCR was the method, and the copy in TCRdb shows in-frame clones only, minus some. This sample yields about 250,000 clones, of which under 13% are seen a single time; over 0.015% belongs to the top ten. Sequencing used naive CD4+ T cells from blood. The receptors originated from a man between 25 and 39 years old with type 1 diabetes. Both conserved end residues are part of each CDR3. D genes are given only for firm matches. Clone size is given for some rows only: seen once, a few or many times, or a class if the clone is expanded.

J gene	D gene	V gene	clone size	CDR3 protein	CDR3 DNA
TRBJ1-5	TRBD1	TRBV5-1	.	CASSPGQGRDQPQHF	TGCGCCAGCAGCCCAGGACAGGGGAGGGACCAGCCCCAGCATTTT
TRBJ2-7	.	TRBV10-3	.	CATQGLSYEQYF	TGTGCCACTCAGGGGCTCTCCTACGAGCAGTACTTC
TRBJ1-2	TRBD1	TRBV19	few	CASSPDRATYGYTF	TGTGCCAGTAGTCCCGACAGGGCTACCTATGGCTACACCTTC
TRBJ1-2	.	TRBV2	few	CASSPTGRDGYTF	TGTGCCAGCAGCCCGACAGGTCGGGATGGCTACACCTTC
TRBJ2-5	.	TRBV9	.	CASSVESRGETQYF	TGTGCCAGCAGCGTAGAGTCCAGAGGAGAGACCCAGTACTTC
TRBJ1-1	TRBD1	TRBV5-1	few	CASSLGQGTTEAFF	TGCGCCAGCAGCTTGGGACAGGGGACCACTGAAGCTTTCTTT
TRBJ1-2	.	TRBV28	few	CASSLVQTDGYTF	TGTGCCAGCAGTTTGGTACAGACGGATGGCTACACCTTC
TRBJ2-1	TRBD1	TRBV6-5	few	CASTSGQFNEQFF	TGTGCCAGCACCTCGGGACAGTTCAATGAGCAGTTCTTC
TRBJ2-1	TRBD1	TRBV5-1	few	CASEKGQGVGNEQFF	TGCGCCAGCGAAAAGGGACAGGGGGTTGGGAATGAGCAGTTCTTC
TRBJ2-3	.	TRBV23-1	few	CASSQSLPTDETRTDTQYF	TGCGCCAGCAGTCAATCTCTTCCGACAGACGAGACCCGCACAGATACGCAGTATTTT
TRBJ2-3	TRBD1	TRBV7-9	few	CASTPGQGPDTQYF	TGTGCCAGCACCCCAGGACAGGGGCCGGATACGCAGTATTTT
TRBJ1-4	.	TRBV5-6	.	CASSSGWPLTNEKLFF	TGTGCCAGCAGCTCGGGTTGGCCCTTAACTAATGAAAAACTGTTTTTT
TRBJ2-1	.	TRBV7-9	few	CASSQGFQPYNEQFF	TGTGCCAGCAGCCAGGGGTTCCAGCCCTACAATGAGCAGTTCTTC
TRBJ1-5	.	TRBV30	.	CAWSTGDNQPQHF	TGTGCCTGGAGCACCGGGGACAATCAGCCCCAGCATTTT
TRBJ2-1	TRBD2	TRBV7-8	few	CASGTSGGNEQFF	TGTGCCAGCGGGACTAGCGGGGGTAATGAGCAGTTCTTC
TRBJ2-7	.	TRBV30	few	CAWSPPHSYEQYF	TGTGCCTGGAGTCCCCCCCACTCCTACGAGCAGTACTTC
TRBJ2-2	TRBD1	TRBV4-2	.	CASSQVGQGSGELFF	TGTGCCAGCAGCCAAGTGGGACAGGGCTCCGGGGAGCTGTTTTTT
TRBJ2-7	.	TRBV11-2	.	CASSLAGVGNEQYF	TGTGCCAGCAGCTTAGCAGGGGTTGGGAATGAGCAGTACTTC
TRBJ2-3	TRBD2	TRBV19	few	CASRPSGADTQYF	TGTGCCAGTAGACCTAGCGGGGCAGATACGCAGTATTTT
TRBJ2-1	TRBD2	TRBV19	few	CASSPSGGFDNEQFF	TGTGCCAGTAGTCCCTCGGGGGGGTTCGACAATGAGCAGTTCTTC
TRBJ1-2	.	TRBV7-9	.	CASSFSVNYGYTF	TGTGCCAGCAGCTTTTCAGTTAACTATGGCTACACCTTC
TRBJ1-1	TRBD1	TRBV6-5	.	CASSYGAGGEAFF	TGTGCCAGCAGTTACGGCGCAGGGGGTGAAGCTTTCTTT
TRBJ1-1	TRBD1	TRBV4-3	.	CASSQGQGVNTEAFF	TGCGCCAGCAGCCAGGGACAGGGGGTAAACACTGAAGCTTTCTTT
TRBJ1-5	TRBD1	TRBV18	.	CASSSGQGASNQPQHF	TGTGCCAGCTCATCCGGCCAGGGGGCTTCCAATCAGCCCCAGCATTTT
TRBJ2-5	TRBD2	TRBV2	.	CASSRLAPETQYF	TGTGCCAGCAGTCGACTAGCTCCTGAGACCCAGTACTTC
TRBJ2-3	.	TRBV9	few	CASSPTGGRGTTDTQYF	TGTGCCAGCAGCCCCACTGGAGGGCGGGGTACCACAGATACGCAGTATTTT
TRBJ2-7	.	TRBV15	.	CATSNGKKAAYEQYF	TGTGCCACCAGCAATGGGAAAAAAGCGGCCTACGAGCAGTACTTC
TRBJ1-5	.	TRBV6-1	.	CASKTESNQPQHF	TGTGCCAGCAAAACGGAGAGCAATCAGCCCCAGCATTTT
TRBJ2-7	TRBD1	TRBV7-2	few	CASSLGTGGLTYEQYF	TGTGCCAGCAGCTTAGGGACAGGGGGCTTAACCTACGAGCAGTACTTC
TRBJ1-5	.	TRBV30	few	CAWSVRGSQPQHF	TGTGCCTGGAGTGTACGGGGAAGTCAGCCCCAGCATTTT
TRBJ2-1	TRBD2	TRBV7-9	.	CASSLGTSGVHEQFF	TGTGCCAGCAGCCTCGGGACTAGCGGGGTCCATGAGCAGTTCTTC
TRBJ2-5	TRBD2	TRBV5-1	few	CASSHGLAGEGTQYF	TGCGCCAGCAGCCATGGACTAGCGGGGGAAGGGACCCAGTACTTC
TRBJ1-5	TRBD1	TRBV6-6	few	CASSHRTGARQPQHF	TGTGCCAGCAGCCACCGGACAGGGGCGAGGCAGCCCCAGCATTTT
TRBJ2-5	TRBD2	TRBV28	.	CASSSTSGGAETQYF	TGTGCCAGCAGTTCGACTAGCGGGGGGGCTGAGACCCAGTACTTC
TRBJ1-5	.	TRBV2	few	CASSELQASLQPQHF	TGTGCCAGCAGTGAGTTACAGGCTTCCCTGCAGCCCCAGCATTTT
TRBJ1-6	TRBD1	TRBV10-3	few	CAISEAGQPDSPLHF	TGTGCCATCAGTGAGGCGGGACAGCCGGATTCACCCCTCCACTTT
TRBJ2-5	.	TRBV7-2	.	CASSPPGQETQYF	TGTGCCAGCAGTCCCCCGGGCCAAGAGACCCAGTACTTC
TRBJ2-3	TRBD2	TRBV29-1	.	CSVPTSGGTDTQYF	TGCAGCGTTCCCACTAGCGGGGGGACAGATACGCAGTATTTT
TRBJ2-3	.	TRBV5-1	once	CASSLFPGGDTQYF	TGCGCCAGCAGCTTGTTCCCAGGTGGGGATACGCAGTATTTT
TRBJ2-3	TRBD2	TRBV28	few	CASSPAGLAGADTQYF	TGTGCCAGCAGTCCCGCCGGACTAGCGGGGGCAGATACGCAGTATTTT
TRBJ1-1	TRBD1	TRBV7-8	.	CASSLEGQILNTEAFF	TGTGCCAGCAGCTTAGAGGGACAGATATTGAACACTGAAGCTTTCTTT
TRBJ2-7	.	TRBV9	.	CASSAGSQALYEQYF	TGTGCCAGCAGCGCTGGCTCACAGGCCCTCTACGAGCAGTACTTC
TRBJ2-5	.	TRBV5-1	.	CASSAPGTLAETQYF	TGCGCCAGCAGCGCACCCGGGACTCTAGCCGAGACCCAGTACTTC
TRBJ2-2	TRBD1	TRBV9	.	CASSVQGAGGELFF	TGTGCCAGCAGCGTTCAGGGGGCTGGCGGGGAGCTGTTTTTT
TRBJ2-2	.	TRBV28	few	CASSSWTSGELFF	TGTGCCAGCAGTTCGTGGACATCCGGGGAGCTGTTTTTT
TRBJ2-7	TRBD2	TRBV5-4	.	CASRSGTSRSYEQYF	TGTGCCAGCAGAAGCGGGACTAGCAGATCCTACGAGCAGTACTTC
TRBJ2-2	TRBD2	TRBV9	few	CASSVGTSGERATGELFF	TGTGCCAGCAGCGTAGGGACTAGCGGAGAGAGGGCCACCGGGGAGCTGTTTTTT
TRBJ2-6	.	TRBV5-1	.	CASSQGGSGANVLTF	TGCGCCAGCAGCCAAGGGGGCTCTGGGGCCAACGTCCTGACTTTC
TRBJ2-5	TRBD2	TRBV12-5	.	CASGASGAETQYF	TGTGCTAGTGGGGCTAGCGGGGCTGAGACCCAGTACTTC
TRBJ1-2	TRBD1	TRBV7-2	.	CASSPPGTDPYGYTF	TGTGCCAGCAGCCCTCCGGGGACAGACCCCTATGGCTACACCTTC
TRBJ1-1	.	TRBV6-5	few	CASSYGGSTEAFF	TGTGCCAGCAGTTACGGGGGGTCCACTGAAGCTTTCTTT
TRBJ1-2	TRBD1	TRBV4-2	few	CASSQGTGGDYGYTF	TGTGCCAGCAGCCAAGGGACAGGGGGCGACTATGGCTACACCTTC
TRBJ2-3	TRBD2	TRBV7-2	few	CASSSSGGRYSSTDTQYF	TGTGCCAGCAGCTCTAGCGGGGGGAGATACTCTAGCACAGATACGCAGTATTTT
TRBJ2-5	TRBD1	TRBV5-1	.	CASSPTGAETQYF	TGCGCCAGCAGCCCGACAGGGGCTGAGACCCAGTACTTC
TRBJ1-2	.	TRBV11-2	few	CASSLDIREGYTF	TGTGCCAGCAGCTTAGATATTCGGGAAGGCTACACCTTC
TRBJ1-4	TRBD1	TRBV7-9	few	CASSSGQGLVRKLFF	TGTGCCAGCAGCTCGGGACAGGGATTAGTAAGAAAACTGTTTTTT
TRBJ2-5	.	TRBV10-2	.	CASTPPGEETQYF	TGCGCCAGCACCCCCCCGGGAGAAGAGACCCAGTACTTC
TRBJ1-1	.	TRBV29-1	few	CSSFGESTEAFF	TGCAGCTCGTTCGGGGAAAGCACTGAAGCTTTCTTT
TRBJ2-1	TRBD2	TRBV18	.	CASSPPGLAGGSSHNEQFF	TGTGCCAGCTCACCACCTGGACTAGCGGGGGGCTCGTCCCACAATGAGCAGTTCTTC
TRBJ2-6	.	TRBV6-1	few	CASSQDLSGANVLTF	TGTGCCAGCAGCCAGGATCTCTCTGGGGCCAACGTCCTGACTTTC